This T cell receptor beta chain was sequenced for a study of shared clonotypes between healthy human individuals. Study overall: Aged 18 to 49, the donors were two women and three men. Overall study findings and caveats: Researchers sampled blood only, noting tissue repertoires likely differ. Naive subsets usually exceeded memory subsets in estimated richness.

All donors were Caucasian adults living in Nashville, Tennessee. Only in-frame clones appear in the TCRdb table, and some are missing; sequencing was by immunoSEQ multiplex PCR. The sample consists of some 1.5 million clones, roughly 98% of them appearing once. This clone was seen once. Antigen: not known. Sequencing was done on a sample of naive CD4+ T cells sorted from blood. The subset was: CD45RA+ positively selected. The source is a man younger than 40 in good health.

The CDR3 DNA is TGTGCCAGCAGCCCGGACAGGGTGGTTGGGGAAAAACTGTTTTTT. Its translation: CASSPDRVVGEKLFF. The chain uses TRBV7-8 and TRBJ1-4, with TRBD1 matching over 8 bases. This CDR3 region has 15 residues. Trimming took 5 bases from V and 8 from J; bases not matched to a gene: 10. Germline values: CDR1 SGHVS, CDR2 FQNEAQ.